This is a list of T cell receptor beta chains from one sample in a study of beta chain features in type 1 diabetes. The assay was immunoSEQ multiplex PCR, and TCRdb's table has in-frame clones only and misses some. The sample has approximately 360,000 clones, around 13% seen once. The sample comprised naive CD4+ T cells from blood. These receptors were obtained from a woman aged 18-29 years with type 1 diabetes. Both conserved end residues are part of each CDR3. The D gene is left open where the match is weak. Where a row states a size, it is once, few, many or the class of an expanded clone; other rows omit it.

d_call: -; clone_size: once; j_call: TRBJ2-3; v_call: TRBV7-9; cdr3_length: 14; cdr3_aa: CALGGVFLTDTQYF; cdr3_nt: TGTGCCTTAGGGGGGGTATTCCTCACAGATACGCAGTATTTT
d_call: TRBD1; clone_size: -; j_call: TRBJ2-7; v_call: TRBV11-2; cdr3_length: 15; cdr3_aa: CASSLTDRGLYEQYF; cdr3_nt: TGTGCCAGCAGCTTAACGGACAGGGGGCTTTACGAGCAGTACTTC
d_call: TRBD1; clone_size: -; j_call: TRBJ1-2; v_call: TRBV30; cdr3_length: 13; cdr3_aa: CAARGQINYGYTF; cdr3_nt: TGTGCCGCTAGGGGGCAGATTAACTATGGCTACACCTTC
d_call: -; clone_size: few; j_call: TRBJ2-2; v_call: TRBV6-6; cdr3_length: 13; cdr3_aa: CASSSGYTGELFF; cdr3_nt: TGTGCCAGCAGTAGCGGTTACACCGGGGAGCTGTTTTTT
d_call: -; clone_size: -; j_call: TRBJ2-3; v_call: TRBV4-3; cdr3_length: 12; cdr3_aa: CASSPQVGRQYF; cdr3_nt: TGCGCCAGCAGCCCCCAGGTGGGGAGGCAGTATTTT
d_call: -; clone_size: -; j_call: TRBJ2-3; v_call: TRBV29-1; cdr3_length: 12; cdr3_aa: CSVEADTDTQYF; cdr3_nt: TGCAGCGTTGAAGCAGACACAGATACGCAGTATTTT
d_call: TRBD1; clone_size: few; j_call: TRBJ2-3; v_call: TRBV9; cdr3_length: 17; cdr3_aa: CASSGQGGDSRGDTQYF; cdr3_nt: TGTGCCAGCAGCGGACAGGGTGGTGATAGCAGGGGAGATACGCAGTATTTT
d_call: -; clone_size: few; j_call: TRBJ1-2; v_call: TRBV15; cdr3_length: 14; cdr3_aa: CATSSAGNLFGYTF; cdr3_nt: TGTGCCACCAGCAGTGCCGGGAACCTCTTTGGCTACACCTTC
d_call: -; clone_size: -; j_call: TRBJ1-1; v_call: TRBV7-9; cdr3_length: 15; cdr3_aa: CASTRNTGLNTEAFF; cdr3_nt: TGTGCCAGCACCCGCAATACAGGCCTGAACACTGAAGCTTTCTTT
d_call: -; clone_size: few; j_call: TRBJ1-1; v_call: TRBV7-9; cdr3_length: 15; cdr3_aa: CASSVPGGFNTEAFF; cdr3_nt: TGTGCCAGCAGCGTACCGGGGGGATTTAACACTGAAGCTTTCTTT
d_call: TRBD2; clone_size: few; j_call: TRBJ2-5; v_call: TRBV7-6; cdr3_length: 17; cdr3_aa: CASSPQAVSGGRETQYF; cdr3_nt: TGTGCCAGCAGTCCTCAGGCTGTCAGCGGGGGTCGGGAGACCCAGTACTTC
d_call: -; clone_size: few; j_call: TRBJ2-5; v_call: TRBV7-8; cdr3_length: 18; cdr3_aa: CASSLARIGQRWQETQYF; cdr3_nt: TGTGCCAGCAGCTTAGCGCGGATAGGACAGCGGTGGCAAGAGACCCAGTACTTC
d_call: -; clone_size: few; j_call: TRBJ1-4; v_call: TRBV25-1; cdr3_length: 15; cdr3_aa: CASTREQGANEKLFF; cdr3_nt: TGTGCCAGCACTAGGGAACAGGGAGCTAATGAAAAACTGTTTTTT
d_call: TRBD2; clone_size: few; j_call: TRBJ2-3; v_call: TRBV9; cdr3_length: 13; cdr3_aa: CASSAELALTQYF; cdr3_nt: TGTGCCAGCAGCGCAGAACTAGCGCTTACGCAGTATTTT
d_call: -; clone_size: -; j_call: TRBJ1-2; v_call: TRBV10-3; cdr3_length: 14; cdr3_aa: CAISEGTENYGYTF; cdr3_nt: TGTGCCATCAGTGAGGGTACGGAGAACTATGGCTACACCTTC
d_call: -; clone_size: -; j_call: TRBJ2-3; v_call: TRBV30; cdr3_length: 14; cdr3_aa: CAWSKTRGTDTQYF; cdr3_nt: TGTGCCTGGAGTAAAACCCGGGGCACAGATACGCAGTATTTT
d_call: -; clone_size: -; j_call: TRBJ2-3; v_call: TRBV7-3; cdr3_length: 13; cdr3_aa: CASSLGPQDTQYF; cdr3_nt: TGTGCCAGCAGCTTAGGGCCCCAGGATACGCAGTATTTT
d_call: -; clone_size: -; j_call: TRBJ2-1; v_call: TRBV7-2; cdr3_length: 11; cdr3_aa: CASSRGNEQFF; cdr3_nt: TGTGCCAGCAGCCGGGGTAATGAGCAGTTCTTC
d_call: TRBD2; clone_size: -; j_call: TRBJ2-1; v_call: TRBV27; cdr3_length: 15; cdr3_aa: CASSLRLAGFNEQFF; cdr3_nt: TGTGCCAGCAGTTTGCGGCTAGCGGGTTTCAATGAGCAGTTCTTC
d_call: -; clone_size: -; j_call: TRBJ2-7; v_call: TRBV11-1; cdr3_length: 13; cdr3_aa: CASSLTFAYEQYF; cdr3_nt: TGTGCCAGCAGCTTAACTTTCGCCTACGAGCAGTACTTC
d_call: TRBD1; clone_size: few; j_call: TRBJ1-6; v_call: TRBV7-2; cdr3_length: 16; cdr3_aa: CASSLAPGQGNSPLHF; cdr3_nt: TGTGCCAGCAGCCTCGCACCGGGACAGGGTAATTCACCCCTCCACTTT
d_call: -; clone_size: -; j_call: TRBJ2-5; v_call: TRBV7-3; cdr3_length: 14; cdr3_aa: CASSVQAGQETQYF; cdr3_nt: TGTGCCAGCAGCGTACAAGCAGGGCAAGAGACCCAGTACTTC
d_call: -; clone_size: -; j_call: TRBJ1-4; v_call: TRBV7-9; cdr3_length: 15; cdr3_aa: CASSLWASPDEKLFF; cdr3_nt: TGTGCCAGCAGCCTGTGGGCGTCTCCGGATGAAAAACTGTTTTTT
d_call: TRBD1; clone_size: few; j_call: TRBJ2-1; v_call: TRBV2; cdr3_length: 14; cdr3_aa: CASSRQGINNEQFF; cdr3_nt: TGTGCCAGCAGTAGACAGGGGATCAACAATGAGCAGTTCTTC
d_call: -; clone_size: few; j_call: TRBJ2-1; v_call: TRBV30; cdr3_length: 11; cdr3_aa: CAWSGYNEQFF; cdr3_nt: TGTGCCTGGAGCGGGTACAATGAGCAGTTCTTC
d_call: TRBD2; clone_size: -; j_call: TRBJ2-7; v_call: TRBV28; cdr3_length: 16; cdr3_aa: CASSSSGTTNLGEQYF; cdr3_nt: TGTGCCAGCAGTTCGTCCGGGACTACTAATCTTGGCGAGCAGTACTTC
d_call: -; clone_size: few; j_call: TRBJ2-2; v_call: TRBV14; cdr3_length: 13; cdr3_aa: CASSQDLTGELFF; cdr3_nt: TGTGCCAGCAGCCAAGACCTTACCGGGGAGCTGTTTTTT
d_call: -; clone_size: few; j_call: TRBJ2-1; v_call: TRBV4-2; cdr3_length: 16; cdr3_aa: CASSQDRSSVYNEQFF; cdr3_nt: TGTGCCAGCAGCCAAGATCGGTCGTCCGTCTACAATGAGCAGTTCTTC
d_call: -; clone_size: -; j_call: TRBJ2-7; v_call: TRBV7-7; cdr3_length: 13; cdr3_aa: CASSLDPSREQYF; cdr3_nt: TGTGCTAGCAGCTTAGATCCTAGCCGCGAGCAGTACTTC
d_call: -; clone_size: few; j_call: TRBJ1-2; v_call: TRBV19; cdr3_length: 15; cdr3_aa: CASSASGRGNYGYTF; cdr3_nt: TGTGCCAGTAGTGCATCTGGACGGGGAAACTATGGCTACACCTTC
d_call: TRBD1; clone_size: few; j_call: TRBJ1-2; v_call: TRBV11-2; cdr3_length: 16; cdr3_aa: CASNSLEGQGRYGYTF; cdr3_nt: TGTGCCAGCAACAGCTTAGAGGGACAGGGGAGGTATGGCTACACCTTC
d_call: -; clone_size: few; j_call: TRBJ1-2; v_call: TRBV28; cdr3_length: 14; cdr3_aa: CASNLPSGNYGYTF; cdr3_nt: TGTGCCAGCAACCTACCCTCAGGGAACTATGGCTACACCTTC
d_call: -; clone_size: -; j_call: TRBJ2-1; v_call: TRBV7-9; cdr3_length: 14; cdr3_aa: CASSLASTWNEQFF; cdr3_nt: TGTGCCAGCAGCTTAGCGTCTACCTGGAATGAGCAGTTCTTC
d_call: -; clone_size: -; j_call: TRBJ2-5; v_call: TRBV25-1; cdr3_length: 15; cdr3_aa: CASSDYGAGEETQYF; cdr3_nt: TGTGCCAGCAGTGACTATGGGGCCGGAGAAGAGACCCAGTACTTC
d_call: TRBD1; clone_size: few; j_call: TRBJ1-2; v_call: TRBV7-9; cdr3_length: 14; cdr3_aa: CASSPQGAGNGYTF; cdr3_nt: TGTGCCAGCAGCCCACAGGGGGCCGGTAATGGCTACACCTTC
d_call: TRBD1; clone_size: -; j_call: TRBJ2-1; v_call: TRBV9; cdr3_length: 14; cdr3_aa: CASSQQGDGTGQFF; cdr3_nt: TGTGCCAGCAGCCAACAGGGGGACGGGACTGGGCAGTTCTTC
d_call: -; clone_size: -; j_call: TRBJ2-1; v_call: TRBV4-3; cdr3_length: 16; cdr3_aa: CASSQEGRLAYNEQFF; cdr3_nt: TGCGCCAGCAGCCAAGAAGGGAGGCTAGCCTACAATGAGCAGTTCTTC
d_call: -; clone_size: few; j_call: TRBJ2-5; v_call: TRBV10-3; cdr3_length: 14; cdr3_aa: CAISTGFPGETQYF; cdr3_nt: TGTGCCATCAGTACAGGGTTTCCAGGGGAGACCCAGTACTTC